In its sample, the clone carrying this T cell receptor beta chain is medium-sized. Germline values: CDR1 SNHLY, CDR2 FYNNEI. The J segment lost 3 bases and the V segment lost 6 bases, leaving 6 bases of the junction unmatched. CDR3 length equals 14 residues. For each patient, 1 to 8 samples were obtained, pretreatment and on-treatment. This record belongs to a study of PD-L1 blockade in urothelial cancer. Study background: The patients first took atezolizumab around 2014, receiving 1,200 mg intravenously every 3 weeks. Male sex and bladder-origin urothelial cancer were recorded for about 85% of the roughly 30 patients. The authors examined blood 3 weeks (second dose) and 6 weeks after treatment start.

Measured with immunoSEQ multiplex PCR; TCRdb has only the in-frame clones, and not every one. The repertoire holds some 40,000 clones, with more than 80% as singletons. This receptor was taken from a man between 65 and 79 years old with urothelial cancer. The material sequenced was PBMCs, taken around atezolizumab (anti-PD-L1) treatment. The chain uses TRBV2 and TRBJ2-3, with 7 bases fitting TRBD2. The CDR3 nucleotides are TGTGCCAGCAGGGGAACTAGCGCAACAGATACGCAGTATTTT. Translation gives CASRGTSATDTQYF.